The 3 T cell receptor beta chains below come from one sample, sequenced in a study of CD8+CD57+ T cells in acquired aplastic anemia. For CDR3 and TCR beta VDJ profiling, genomic DNA was the template used. In TCRdb, the reads were re-called with MiXCR into one record per CDR3 protein. The sample includes about 180,000 distinct CDR3 sequences, nearly 50% of them seen just once. Sequencing was done on patients that had shown CD8+CD57+ cell expansion by flow cytometry. Material for sequencing was sorted CD4+, CD8+, or CD8+CD57+ T cells (not recorded which) from PBMCs. Source of these receptors: a human donor with aplastic anemia.

This chain joins TRBV10-3 and TRBJ1-1; a possible D gene is TRBD1 (6 bases). The CDR3 totals 13 residues. Trimming removed 2 bases at V and 7 bases at J, with 11 bases between. CDR1 and CDR2 from the germline V gene are ENHRY and SYGVKD. The CDR3 coding sequence is TGTGCCATCAGTGAGCCGGGAGGGGGTGAAGCTTTCTTT. Encoded protein: CAISEPGGGEAFF.

Comments on this clonotype: A single base separates this from a much larger clone, so it may be a read error. This chain links TRBV10-3 with TRBJ1-2; no reliable D call. The CDR3 runs 14 residues. With 3 bases removed from V and 1 base from J, the gap between germline ends came to 9 bases. Germline CDR1 is ENHRY and CDR2 is SYGVKD. The CDR3 sequence: CAISDQTLNYGYTF. The CDR3 DNA follows: TGTGCCATCAGTGATCAGACGCTTAACTATGGCTACACCTTC.

This clonotype has just a few counts. This sequence joins TRBV5-1 and TRBJ2-6; D call uncertain. V was clipped by 2 bases and J by 0 bases, with 6 bases between them. Germline CDR1 and CDR2: SGHRS and YFSETQ. The CDR3 runs 15 residues. Here the CDR3 reads CASSFPVSGANVLTF. In nucleotides, the CDR3 is TGCGCCAGCAGCTTCCCAGTCTCTGGGGCCAACGTCCTGACTTTC.